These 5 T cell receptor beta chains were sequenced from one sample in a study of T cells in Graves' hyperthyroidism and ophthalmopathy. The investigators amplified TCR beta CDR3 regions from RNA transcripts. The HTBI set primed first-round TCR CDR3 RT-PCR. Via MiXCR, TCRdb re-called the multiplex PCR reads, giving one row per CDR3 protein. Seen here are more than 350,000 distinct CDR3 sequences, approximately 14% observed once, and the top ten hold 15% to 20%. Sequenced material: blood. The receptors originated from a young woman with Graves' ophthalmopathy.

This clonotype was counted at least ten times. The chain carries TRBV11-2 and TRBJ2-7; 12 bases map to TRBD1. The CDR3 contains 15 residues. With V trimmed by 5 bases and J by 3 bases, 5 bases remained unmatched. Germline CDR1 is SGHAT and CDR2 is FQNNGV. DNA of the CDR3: TGTGCCAGCAGCGGAGGGACAGGGGGCTTCTACGAGCAGTACTTC. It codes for CASSGGTGGFYEQYF.

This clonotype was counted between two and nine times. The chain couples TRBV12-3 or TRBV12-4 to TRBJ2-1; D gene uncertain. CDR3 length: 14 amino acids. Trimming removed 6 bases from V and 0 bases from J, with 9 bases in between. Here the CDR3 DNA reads TGTGCCAGCAGACAGTTAAGCTCCTACAATGAGCAGTTCTTC. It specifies CASRQLSSYNEQFF.

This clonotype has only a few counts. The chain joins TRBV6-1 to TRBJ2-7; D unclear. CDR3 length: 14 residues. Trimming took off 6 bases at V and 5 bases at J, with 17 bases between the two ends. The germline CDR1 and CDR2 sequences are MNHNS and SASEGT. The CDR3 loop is CASSLRDTADEQYF. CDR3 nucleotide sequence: TGTGCCAGCAGCCTAAGAGACACAGCCGACGAGCAGTACTTC.

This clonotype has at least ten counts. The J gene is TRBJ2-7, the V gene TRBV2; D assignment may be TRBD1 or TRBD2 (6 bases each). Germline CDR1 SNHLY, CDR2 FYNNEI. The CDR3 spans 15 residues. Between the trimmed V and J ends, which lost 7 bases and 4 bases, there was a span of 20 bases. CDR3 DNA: TGTGCCAGCATTCTCAGGGTGGGGGGCTTGTACGAGCAGTACTTC. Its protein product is CASILRVGGLYEQYF.

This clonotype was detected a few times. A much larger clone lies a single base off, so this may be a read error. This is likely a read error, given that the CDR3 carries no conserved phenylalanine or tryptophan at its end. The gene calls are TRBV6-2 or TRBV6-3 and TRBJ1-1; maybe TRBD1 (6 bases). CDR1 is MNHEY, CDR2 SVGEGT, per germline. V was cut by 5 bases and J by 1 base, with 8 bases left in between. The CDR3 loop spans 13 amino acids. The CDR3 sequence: CASSTDRNTEAFL. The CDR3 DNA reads TGTGCCAGCAGTACGGACAGGAACACTGAAGCTTTCCTT.